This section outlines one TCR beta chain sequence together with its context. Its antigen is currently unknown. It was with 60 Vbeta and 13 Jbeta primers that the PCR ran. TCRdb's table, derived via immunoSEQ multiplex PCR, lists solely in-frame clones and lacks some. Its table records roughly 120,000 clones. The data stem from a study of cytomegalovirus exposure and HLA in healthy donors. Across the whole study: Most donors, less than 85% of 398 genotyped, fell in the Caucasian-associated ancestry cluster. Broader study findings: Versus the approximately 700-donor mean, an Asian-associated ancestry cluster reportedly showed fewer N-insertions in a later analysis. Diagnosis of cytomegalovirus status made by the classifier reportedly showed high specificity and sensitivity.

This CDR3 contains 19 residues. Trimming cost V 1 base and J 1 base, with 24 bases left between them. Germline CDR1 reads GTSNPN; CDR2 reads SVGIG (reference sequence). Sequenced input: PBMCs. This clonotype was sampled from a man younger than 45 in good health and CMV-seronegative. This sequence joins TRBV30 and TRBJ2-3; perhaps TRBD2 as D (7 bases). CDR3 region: CAWSAPRGGLGSGTDTQYF. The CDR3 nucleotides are TGTGCCTGGAGTGCCCCGAGGGGGGGGCTGGGGTCAGGCACAGATACGCAGTATTTT.